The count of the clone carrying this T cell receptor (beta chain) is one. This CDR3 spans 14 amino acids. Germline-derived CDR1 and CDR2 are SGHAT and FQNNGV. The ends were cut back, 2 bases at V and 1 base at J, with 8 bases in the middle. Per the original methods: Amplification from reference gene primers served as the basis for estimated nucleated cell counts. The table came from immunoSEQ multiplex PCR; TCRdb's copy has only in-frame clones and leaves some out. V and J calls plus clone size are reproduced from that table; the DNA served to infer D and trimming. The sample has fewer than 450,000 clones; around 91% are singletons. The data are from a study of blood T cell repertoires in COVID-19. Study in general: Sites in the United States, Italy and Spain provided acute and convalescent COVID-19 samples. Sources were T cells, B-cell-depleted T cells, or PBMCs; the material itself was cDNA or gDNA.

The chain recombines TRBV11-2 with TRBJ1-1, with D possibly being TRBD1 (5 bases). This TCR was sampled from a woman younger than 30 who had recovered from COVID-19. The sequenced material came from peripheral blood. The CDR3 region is CASSLPGKNTEAFF. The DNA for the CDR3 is TGTGCCAGCAGCTTACCAGGGAAGAACACTGAAGCTTTCTTT.